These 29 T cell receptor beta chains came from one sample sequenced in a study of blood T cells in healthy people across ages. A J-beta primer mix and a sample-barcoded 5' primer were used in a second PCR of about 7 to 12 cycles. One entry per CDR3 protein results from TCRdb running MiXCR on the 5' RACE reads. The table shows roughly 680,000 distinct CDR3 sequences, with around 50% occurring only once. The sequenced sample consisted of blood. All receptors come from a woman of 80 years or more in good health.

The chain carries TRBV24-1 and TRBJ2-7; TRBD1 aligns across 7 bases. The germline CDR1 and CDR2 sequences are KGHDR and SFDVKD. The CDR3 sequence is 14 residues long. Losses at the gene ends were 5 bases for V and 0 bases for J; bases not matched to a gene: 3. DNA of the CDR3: TGTGCCACCAGTGTCGCAGGGGGCTCCTACGAGCAGTACTTC. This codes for CATSVAGGSYEQYF.

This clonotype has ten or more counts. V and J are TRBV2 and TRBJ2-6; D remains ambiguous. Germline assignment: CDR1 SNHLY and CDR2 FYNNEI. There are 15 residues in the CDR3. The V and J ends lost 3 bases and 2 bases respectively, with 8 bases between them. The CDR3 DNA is TGTGCCAGCAGTGATCTCCACCCTGGGGCCAACGTCCTGACTTTC. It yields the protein CASSDLHPGANVLTF.

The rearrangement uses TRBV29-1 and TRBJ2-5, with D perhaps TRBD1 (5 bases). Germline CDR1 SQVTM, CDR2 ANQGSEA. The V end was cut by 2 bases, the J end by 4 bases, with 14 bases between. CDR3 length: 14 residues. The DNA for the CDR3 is TGCAGCGTTGAAAGTCAGGGCTCCCCAGAGACCCAGTACTTC. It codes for CSVESQGSPETQYF.

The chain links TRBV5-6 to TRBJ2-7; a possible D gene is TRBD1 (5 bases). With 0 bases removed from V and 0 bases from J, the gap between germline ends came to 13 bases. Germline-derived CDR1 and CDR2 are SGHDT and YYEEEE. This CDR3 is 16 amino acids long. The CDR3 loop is CASSLEGPASSYEQYF. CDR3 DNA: TGTGCCAGCAGCTTGGAGGGGCCAGCAAGCTCCTACGAGCAGTACTTC. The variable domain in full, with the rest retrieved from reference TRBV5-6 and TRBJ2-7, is DAGVTQSPTHLIKTRGQQVTLRCSPKSGHDTVSWYQQALGQGPQFIFQYYEEEERQRGNFPDRFSGHQFPNYSSELNVNALLLGDSALYLCASSLEGPASSYEQYFGPGTRLTVT.

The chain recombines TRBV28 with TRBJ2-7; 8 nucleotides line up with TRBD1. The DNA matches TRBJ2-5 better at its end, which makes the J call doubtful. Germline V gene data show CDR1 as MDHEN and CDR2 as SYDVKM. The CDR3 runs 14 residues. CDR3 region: CASSFGQGVETQYF. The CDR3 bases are TGTGCCAGCAGTTTCGGACAGGGAGTTGAGACCCAGTACTTC.

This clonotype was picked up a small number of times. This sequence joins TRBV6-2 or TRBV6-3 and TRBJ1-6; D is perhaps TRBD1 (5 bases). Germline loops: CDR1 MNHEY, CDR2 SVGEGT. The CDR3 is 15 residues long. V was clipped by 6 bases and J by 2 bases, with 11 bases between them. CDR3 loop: CASRPDRAYNSPLHF. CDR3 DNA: TGTGCCAGCAGACCCGACAGAGCCTATAATTCACCCCTCCACTTT.

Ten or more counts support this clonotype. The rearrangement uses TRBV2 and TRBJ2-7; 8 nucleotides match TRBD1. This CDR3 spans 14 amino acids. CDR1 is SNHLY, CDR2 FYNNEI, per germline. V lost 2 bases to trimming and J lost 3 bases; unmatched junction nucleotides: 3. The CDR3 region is CASSEQGAVYEQYF. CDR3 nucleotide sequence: TGTGCCAGCAGTGAACAGGGGGCCGTCTACGAGCAGTACTTC. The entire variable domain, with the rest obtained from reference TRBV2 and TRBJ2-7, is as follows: EPEVTQTPSHQVTQMGQEVILRCVPISNHLYFYWYRQILGQKVEFLVSFYNNEISEKSEIFDDQFSVERPDGSNFTLKIRSTKLEDSAMYFCASSEQGAVYEQYFGPGTRLTVT.

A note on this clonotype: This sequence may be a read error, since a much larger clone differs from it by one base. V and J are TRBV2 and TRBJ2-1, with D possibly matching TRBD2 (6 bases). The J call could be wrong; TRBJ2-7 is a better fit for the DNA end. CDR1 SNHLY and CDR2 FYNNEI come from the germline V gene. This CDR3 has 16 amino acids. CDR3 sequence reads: CASSERSGSRNNEQYF. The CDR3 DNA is TGTGCCAGCAGTGAAAGGTCCGGGAGTCGGAACAATGAGCAGTACTTC.

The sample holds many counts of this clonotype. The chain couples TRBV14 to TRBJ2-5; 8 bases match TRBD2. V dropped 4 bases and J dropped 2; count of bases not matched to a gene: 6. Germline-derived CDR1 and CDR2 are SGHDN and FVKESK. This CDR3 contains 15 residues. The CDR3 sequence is CASSPLGTSQETQYF. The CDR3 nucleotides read TGTGCCAGCAGCCCCCTGGGGACTAGTCAAGAGACCCAGTACTTC. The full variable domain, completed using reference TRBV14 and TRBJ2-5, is EAGVTQFPSHSVIEKGQTVTLRCDPISGHDNLYWYRRVMGKEIKFLLHFVKESKQDESGMPNNRFLAERTGGTYSTLKVQPAELEDSGVYFCASSPLGTSQETQYFGPGTRLLVL.

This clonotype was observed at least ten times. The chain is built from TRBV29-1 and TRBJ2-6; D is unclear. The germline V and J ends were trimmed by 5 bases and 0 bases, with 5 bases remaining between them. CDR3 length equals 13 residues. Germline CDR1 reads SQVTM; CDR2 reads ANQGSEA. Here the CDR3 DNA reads TGCAGCGTTTCGAGCTCTGGGGCCAACGTCCTGACTTTC. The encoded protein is CSVSSSGANVLTF.

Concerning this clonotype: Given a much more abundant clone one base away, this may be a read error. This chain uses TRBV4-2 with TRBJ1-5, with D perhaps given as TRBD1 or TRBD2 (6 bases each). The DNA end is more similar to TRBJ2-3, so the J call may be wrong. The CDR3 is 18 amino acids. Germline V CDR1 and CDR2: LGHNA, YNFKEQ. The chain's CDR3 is CASSQEFGGGSGNQPQYF. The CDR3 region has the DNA TGTGCCAGCAGCCAAGAGTTTGGAGGGGGGTCAGGCAATCAGCCCCAGTATTTT.

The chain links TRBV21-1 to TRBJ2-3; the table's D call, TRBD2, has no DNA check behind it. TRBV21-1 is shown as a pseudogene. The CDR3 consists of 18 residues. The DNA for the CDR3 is TGTGCCAGCAGCAAATTCGGATACGCTAGCGGGGGCACAGATACGCAGTATTTT. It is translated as CASSKFGYASGGTDTQYF.

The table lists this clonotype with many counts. The CDR3 reads CASRDRGHQPQHF. As DNA, the CDR3 is TGTGCCAGCAGGGACAGGGGTCACCAGCCCCAGCATTTT. The chain recombines TRBV6-2 or TRBV6-3 with TRBJ1-5; 9 bases agree with TRBD1. The CDR3 is made up of 13 amino acids. With V trimmed by 6 bases and J by 7 bases, 4 bases remained unmatched. Germline V gives CDR1 MNHEY, CDR2 SVGEGT.

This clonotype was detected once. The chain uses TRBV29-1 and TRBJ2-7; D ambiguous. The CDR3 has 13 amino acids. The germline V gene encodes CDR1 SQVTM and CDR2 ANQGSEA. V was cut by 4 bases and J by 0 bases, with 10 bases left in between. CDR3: CSVGTSSSYEQYF. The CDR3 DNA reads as TGCAGCGTTGGTACGTCCAGCTCCTACGAGCAGTACTTC.

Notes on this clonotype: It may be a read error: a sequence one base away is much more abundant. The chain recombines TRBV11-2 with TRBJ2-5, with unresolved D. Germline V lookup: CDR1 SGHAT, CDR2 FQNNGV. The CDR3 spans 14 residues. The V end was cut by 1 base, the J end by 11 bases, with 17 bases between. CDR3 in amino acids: CASSLALDGYEQYF. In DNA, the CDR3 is TGTGCCAGCAGCTTAGCCTTGGACGGTTATGAGCAGTACTTC. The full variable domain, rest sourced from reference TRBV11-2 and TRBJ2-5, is EAGVAQSPRYKIIEKRQSVAFWCNPISGHATLYWYQQILGQGPKLLIQFQNNGVVDDSQLPKDRFSAERLKGVDSTLKIQPAKLEDSAVYLCASSLALDGYEQYFGPGTRLLVL.

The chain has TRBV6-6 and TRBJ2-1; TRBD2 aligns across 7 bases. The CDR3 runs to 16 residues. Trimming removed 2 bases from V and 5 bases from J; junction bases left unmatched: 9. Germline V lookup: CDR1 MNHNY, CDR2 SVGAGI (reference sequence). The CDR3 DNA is TGTGCCAGCAGTTACCACGGACTAGTAGGAAACAATGAGCAGTTCTTC. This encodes CASSYHGLVGNNEQFF.

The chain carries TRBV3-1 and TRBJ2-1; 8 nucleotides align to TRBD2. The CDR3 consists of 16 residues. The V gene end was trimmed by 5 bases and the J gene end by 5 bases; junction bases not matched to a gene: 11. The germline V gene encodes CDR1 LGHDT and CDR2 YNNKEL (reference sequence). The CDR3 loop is CASSNPRRGGNNEQFF. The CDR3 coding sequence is TGTGCCAGCAGCAACCCCCGACGGGGGGGCAACAATGAGCAGTTCTTC.

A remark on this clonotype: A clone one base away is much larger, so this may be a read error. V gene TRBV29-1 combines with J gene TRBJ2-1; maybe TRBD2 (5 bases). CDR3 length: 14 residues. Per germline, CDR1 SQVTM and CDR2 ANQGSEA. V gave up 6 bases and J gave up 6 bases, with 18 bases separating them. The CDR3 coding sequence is TGCAGCGTCCGGAGAGCGGCGGCCTTCAATGAGCAGTTCTTC. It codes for CSVRRAAAFNEQFF.

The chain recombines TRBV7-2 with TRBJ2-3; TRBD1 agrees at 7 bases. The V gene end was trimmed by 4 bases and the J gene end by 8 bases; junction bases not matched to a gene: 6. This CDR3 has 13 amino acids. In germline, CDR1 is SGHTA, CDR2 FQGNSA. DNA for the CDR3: TGTGCCAGCAGCTCGGAGGCAGGGGGTACGCAGTATTTT. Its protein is CASSSEAGGTQYF.

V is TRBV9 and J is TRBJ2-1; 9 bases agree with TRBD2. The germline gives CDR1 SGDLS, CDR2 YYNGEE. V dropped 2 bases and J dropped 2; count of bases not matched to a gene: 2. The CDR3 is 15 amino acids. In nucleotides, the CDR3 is TGTGCCAGCAGCGTTAGCGGGAGTGCCTACAATGAGCAGTTCTTC. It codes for CASSVSGSAYNEQFF.

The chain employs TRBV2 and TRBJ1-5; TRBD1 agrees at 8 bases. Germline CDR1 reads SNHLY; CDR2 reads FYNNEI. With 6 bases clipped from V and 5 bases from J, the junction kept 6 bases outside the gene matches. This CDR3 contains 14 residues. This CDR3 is CASRVTGDHQPQHF. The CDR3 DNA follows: TGTGCCAGCAGGGTGACAGGGGATCATCAGCCCCAGCATTTT.

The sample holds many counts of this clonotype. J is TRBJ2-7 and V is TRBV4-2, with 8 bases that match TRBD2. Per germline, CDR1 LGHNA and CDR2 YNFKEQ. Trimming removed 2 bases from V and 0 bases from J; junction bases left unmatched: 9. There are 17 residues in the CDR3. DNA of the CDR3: TGTGCCAGCAGCCAACCCTCCGCACTAGCGGACTCCTACGAGCAGTACTTC. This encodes CASSQPSALADSYEQYF.

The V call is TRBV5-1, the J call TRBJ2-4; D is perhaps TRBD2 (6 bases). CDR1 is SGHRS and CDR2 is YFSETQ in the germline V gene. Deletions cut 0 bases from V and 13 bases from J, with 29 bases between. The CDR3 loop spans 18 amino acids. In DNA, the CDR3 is TGCGCCAGCAGCTTGGGGGATGGAGGGGCTAGCAGAGGGACTGAGCAGTACTTC. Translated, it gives CASSLGDGGASRGTEQYF.

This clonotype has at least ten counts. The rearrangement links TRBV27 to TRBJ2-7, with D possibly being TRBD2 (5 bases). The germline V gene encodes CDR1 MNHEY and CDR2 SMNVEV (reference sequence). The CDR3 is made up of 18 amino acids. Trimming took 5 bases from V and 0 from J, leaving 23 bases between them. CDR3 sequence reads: CASSPLNGVGRPSYEQYF. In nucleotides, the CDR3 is TGTGCCAGCAGTCCATTGAACGGGGTTGGCAGGCCCTCCTACGAGCAGTACTTC.

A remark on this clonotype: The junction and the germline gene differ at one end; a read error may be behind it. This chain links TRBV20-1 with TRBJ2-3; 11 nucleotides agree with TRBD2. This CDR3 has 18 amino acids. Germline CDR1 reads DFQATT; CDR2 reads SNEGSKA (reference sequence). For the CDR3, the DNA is TGCAGTGCTAGAGGTCGGCTAGCGGGGGGTTCAGGCACAGATACGCGGTATTTT. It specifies CSARGRLAGGSGTDTRYF.

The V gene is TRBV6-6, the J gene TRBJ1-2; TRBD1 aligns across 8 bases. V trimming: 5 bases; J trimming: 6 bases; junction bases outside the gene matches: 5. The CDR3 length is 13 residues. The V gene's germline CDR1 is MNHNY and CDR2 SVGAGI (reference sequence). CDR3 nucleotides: TGTGCCAGCAGTCCGACAGGGGCTAATGGCTACACCTTC. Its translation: CASSPTGANGYTF.

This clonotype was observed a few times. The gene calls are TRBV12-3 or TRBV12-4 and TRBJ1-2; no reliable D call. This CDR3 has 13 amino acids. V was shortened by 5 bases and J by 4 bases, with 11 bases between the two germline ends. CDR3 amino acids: CASSADVLYGYTF. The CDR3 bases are TGTGCCAGCAGTGCTGACGTCCTCTATGGCTACACCTTC.

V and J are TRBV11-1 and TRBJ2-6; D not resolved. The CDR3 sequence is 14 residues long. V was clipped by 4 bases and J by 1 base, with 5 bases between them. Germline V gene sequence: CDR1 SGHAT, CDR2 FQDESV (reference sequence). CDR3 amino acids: CASSSQSGANVLTF. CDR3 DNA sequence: TGTGCCAGCAGCTCGCAGTCTGGGGCCAACGTCCTGACTTTC.

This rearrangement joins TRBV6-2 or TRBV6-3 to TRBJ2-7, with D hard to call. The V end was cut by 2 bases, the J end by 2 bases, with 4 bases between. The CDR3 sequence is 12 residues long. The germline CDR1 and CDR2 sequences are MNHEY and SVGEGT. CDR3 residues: CASSYMTYEQYF. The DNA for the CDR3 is TGTGCCAGCAGTTACATGACCTACGAGCAGTACTTC.